A selection of T cell receptor beta chains follows, all from one sample in a study of CD8+ T cells in alopecia areata. The repertoire was sequenced with immunoSEQ multiplex PCR; TCRdb's copy has only in-frame clones and lacks some. The repertoire holds approximately 180,000 clones, with roughly 63% as singletons. The sample in question was CD4+ T cells sorted from blood, obtained between weeks 55 and 65, from a patient treated with tofacitinib. The receptor source for this set is a human donor with alopecia areata. Each CDR3 is given without its conserved first and last residue.

cdr3_aa,v_call,j_call
ASGQGLNEQF,TRBV2,TRBJ2-1
ASSLVWTGELF,TRBV5-1,TRBJ2-2
ASNTGTGPMNTEAF,TRBV5-4,TRBJ1-1
ASSLSGQNYGYT,TRBV27,TRBJ1-2
ASSVAPPDEQY,TRBV9,TRBJ2-7
ASTESGPVKGANVLT,TRBV2,TRBJ2-6
ASSDPGLAAGVDTQY,TRBV2,TRBJ2-3
SADRQGTGELF,TRBV29-1,TRBJ2-2
ATSRDVSETQY,TRBV15,TRBJ2-5
ASSATGGYGYT,TRBV23-1,TRBJ1-2
ASSQRLDQETQY,TRBV19,TRBJ2-5
ASSPGQGGYT,TRBV7-3,TRBJ1-2
ASSLEYSTDTQY,TRBV7-8,TRBJ2-3
ASIGRETDTQY,TRBV19,TRBJ2-3
ASSQSGTGNQPQH,TRBV23-1,TRBJ1-5
ASSSQRLNTEAF,TRBV5-1,TRBJ1-1
ASSSGASQETQY,TRBV5-1,TRBJ2-5
AWSVLALYNEQF,TRBV30,TRBJ2-1
ASSYSFGTNEKLF,TRBV6-5,TRBJ1-4
ATSRDLGQQETQY,TRBV15,TRBJ2-5
SVVLGGVANEQY,TRBV29-1,TRBJ2-7
ASSLTGNTNYGYT,TRBV6-5,TRBJ1-2
ASTPRIGETQY,TRBV6-1,TRBJ2-5
ATLRQPNTEAF,TRBV7-9,TRBJ1-1
ASSLGRGGSEQY,TRBV11-2,TRBJ2-7
ASSLGAGATRHTQY,TRBV7-9,TRBJ2-3
ASSLAAEARTQY,TRBV7-9,TRBJ2-5
ACVEGGSSYNSPLH,TRBV30,TRBJ1-6
SVVGGQGIPTQY,TRBV29-1,TRBJ2-7
ASSLRSPGLRDTGELF,TRBV18,TRBJ2-2
SVAGSSYEQY,TRBV29-1,TRBJ2-7
SAKGTGRNGYT,TRBV29-1,TRBJ1-2
ATSRVQPRETQY,TRBV15,TRBJ2-5
ASSPELGSNQPQH,TRBV27,TRBJ1-5
ASSIRQGNQPQH,TRBV19,TRBJ1-5
SVYGSDEKLF,TRBV29-1,TRBJ1-4
ATSRDPGQYYGYT,TRBV15,TRBJ1-2
AWRGQGPIYEQY,TRBV30,TRBJ2-7
ASSPGTGSNTEAF,TRBV5-1,TRBJ1-1
ASSPSGGSTGELF,TRBV4-2,TRBJ2-2
SVEEQETQY,TRBV29-1,TRBJ2-5
ASSPTLAGGRRGELF,TRBV27,TRBJ2-2
ASSRGQAGTEAF,TRBV6-5,TRBJ1-1
SAAGTARNEQY,TRBV29-1,TRBJ2-7
ASSGYRLAGGRGETQY,TRBV6-1,TRBJ2-5
ASSYTSSYNSPLH,TRBV7-9,TRBJ1-6
ASSLVPGSNTGELF,TRBV5-1,TRBJ2-2
ASRPGTSRDTQY,TRBV7-6,TRBJ2-3
ASSRDTPTHEQY,TRBV11-3,TRBJ2-7